Listed below are T cell receptor beta chains from one sample, sequenced in a study of blood T cell repertoires in COVID-19. Repertoires were generated with immunoSEQ multiplex PCR, while TCRdb's copy carries only in-frame clones and drops some. The table records some 83,000 clones, approximately 90% of them present only once. Sequenced material: peripheral blood. These receptors all come from a woman aged 80 or older with active or convalescent COVID-19. Each CDR3 is given with its conserved first and last residue. Fields, in order: V gene, clone size, CDR3 protein. Clone size appears in some rows only: once, few, many, or a class for an expanded clone.

TRBV7-3,NA,CASSFTPTSIPGNEQFF
TRBV4-3,NA,CASSQRLAGGGNEQFF
TRBV28,NA,CASSGSGQGNTYEQYF
TRBV27,NA,CASSPDREPMNTEAFF
TRBV30,NA,CAWRATGKGDSGANVLTF
TRBV7-2,few,CASSLVAWSELAETQYF
TRBV7-2,NA,CASSLAVTNLYNEQFF
TRBV19,NA,CASSDGAGNNEQFF
TRBV28,NA,CASSRLAGSSGANVLTF
TRBV10-3,few,CAISESGTSGGSIAKNIQYF
TRBV6-4,NA,CASGFPGGTYEQYF
TRBV5-1,few,CASSAQGRSSYNSPLHF
TRBV29-1,NA,CSVVDSGQDRGEGYGYTF
TRBV7-9,NA,CASRSTGDRGSLYF
TRBV5-1,NA,CASSPRTGQNTEAFF
TRBV6-5,NA,CASSYSRTIGQPQHF
TRBV7-9,NA,CASSLGQGQETQYF
TRBV5-1,few,CASSLGLAGGRGMQFF
TRBV11-2,NA,CASSLARGRANSYEQYF
TRBV6-6,NA,CASSPREKPNTEAFF
TRBV7-7,NA,CASSLGTWSDEQYF
TRBV24-1,NA,CATHPGQGMDTEAFF
TRBV14,NA,CASSRLAGGRWEEQYF
TRBV30,NA,CAWSVQAGGYTF
TRBV7-2,NA,CASSLQGAQETQYF
TRBV3-1/TRBV3-2,NA,CASSQWRSGPWQETQYF
TRBV19,NA,CASSSPGLGSEKLFF
TRBV11-2,NA,CASSLAGTDTQYF
TRBV2,NA,CASSSTGTEAKVFF
TRBV11-3,NA,CASSPDSSTGELFF
TRBV24-1,NA,CATSLQGAQPQHF
TRBV10-3,NA,CAISKQGMGWYNEQFF
TRBV10-3,NA,CAISESPVNNSPLHF
TRBV6-5,NA,CASSYSNRGSSPLHF
TRBV19,NA,CASRTGQHNSPLHF
TRBV7-2,NA,CASSLGSSGANVLTF
TRBV7-9,NA,CASSSPPGLAGGLDTQYF
TRBV14,few,CASGRAVQETQYF
TRBV28,NA,CASSSGERAKETQYF
TRBV6-1,NA,CASSDLGTGSYEQYF
TRBV2,NA,CASSVAGNGYTF
TRBV7-2,once,CASSTLADSYNEQFF
TRBV6-5,NA,CASTHGGTSNYGYTF
TRBV4-1,NA,CASSQDRVSNYNEQFF
TRBV7-9,NA,CASNPGGSGNTIYF
TRBV18,NA,CASSPILAGDTQYF
TRBV19,NA,CASSIDALAQGARNEQFF
TRBV5-1,NA,CASSKEGQGLRETQYF
TRBV5-5,NA,CASRHGQGRNTIYF
TRBV6-1,NA,CASSEVGAQYF
TRBV4-3,NA,CASSLYPAGEGVAKNIQYF
TRBV18,NA,CASSPQRTGGNTIYF
TRBV7-9,once,CAGPRARQIETEAFF
TRBV7-2,NA,CASTPGAGYNEQFF
TRBV9,NA,CASSTRTQRGNLIF